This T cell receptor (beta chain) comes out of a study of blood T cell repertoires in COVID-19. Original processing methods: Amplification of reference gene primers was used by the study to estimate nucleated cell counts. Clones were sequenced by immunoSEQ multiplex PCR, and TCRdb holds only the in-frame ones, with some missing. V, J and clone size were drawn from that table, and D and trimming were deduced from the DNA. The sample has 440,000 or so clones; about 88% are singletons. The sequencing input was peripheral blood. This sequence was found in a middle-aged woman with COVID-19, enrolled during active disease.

CDR3 nucleotides: TGTGCCAGCAGCTTGGAGGCCAGCGCATCCACTGAAGCTTTCTTT. Translating it yields CASSLEASASTEAFF. V usage is TRBV5-6 and J usage is TRBJ1-1; D uncertain. The CDR3 runs to 15 residues. Between the trimmed V and J ends, which lost 0 bases and 4 bases, there was a span of 13 bases. CDR1 and CDR2 (germline): SGHDT, YYEEEE.